Below, one TCR beta chain is given with its context. Its target is unknown. The junction and the germline gene differ at one end; a read error may be behind it. The CDR3 runs to 16 residues. CDR1 is SGHAT, CDR2 FQNNGV, per germline. These data are taken from a study of tumor-infiltrating lymphocytes in primary liver carcinoma. Points from the study as a whole: Researchers report that only about 8-25% of top clones turned up in all five tumor regions.

Using a constant-region primer together with ProtoScript II reverse transcriptase, TCR beta cDNA was made from about 490 ng of total RNA. Libraries covering TCR beta were generated through three nested multiplex PCR rounds (using a slightly modified ARM-PCR). In the first two PCR rounds, TRBV1-TRBV30 forward primers were paired with a C-beta reverse primer, and each round lasted around 10 cycles. From the multiplex PCR reads, TCRdb called clonotypes with MiXCR, one entry per CDR3 protein. The sample has about 110,000 distinct CDR3 sequences; 55% to 65% are singletons. The roughly 17-31 mg bulk tissue piece was not sorted before simultaneous RNA and DNA extraction.

The clonotype originates from a woman aged 60-75 years with primary liver carcinoma and hepatitis B virus infection. Sequencing was done on a sample of liver tumor tissue from sampling region 1. Sample subset: tumor region T1, superior pole. The rearrangement uses TRBV11-2 and TRBJ2-7, with 7 bases aligning to TRBD2. The CDR3 is CASRKPGLAELYDQYF. Here the CDR3 DNA reads TGTGCTAGCAGGAAACCGGGGCTAGCGGAGCTCTACGATCAGTACTTC.